This T cell receptor beta chain was observed in a study of cytomegalovirus exposure and HLA in healthy donors (dated by TCRdb to 2016 to 2017). The study in broad terms: An earlier analysis of 587 of the donors reported approximately 300 Gb of sequence data and 95 million to 120 million unique TCR beta sequences obtained from approximately 180 million T cells. A later analysis re-examined previously published TCR beta repertoires from over 500 donors and added high-resolution HLA genotyping to investigate patterns of TCR occurrence. The aim of the study was to test whether cataloging public T cell receptors could identify signatures of past pathogen exposure. Donor age, sex, ethnicity and CMV serostatus were compiled together with the repertoire data. The study used immunosequencing to profile the T cell repertoires of some 600 subjects and linked those repertoires to cytomegalovirus serostatus. The study combined high-throughput TCR immunosequencing, statistical association of individual TCRs with disease status, and machine learning to predict cytomegalovirus infection status. To decide whether each TCR beta V gene segment behaved as functional or pseudogenic, an earlier analysis of nearly 600 of the donors relied on high-throughput TCR beta sequencing. Approximately 310 gigabases of sequencing data and tens of millions of unique TCR sequences were included in an early release covering about 600 HLA-typed donors. The later analysis used no new phenotypic data to find candidate immune exposures, relying instead on TCR beta sequences and their occurrence across donors. Among some 400 genotyped donors of the cohort, an average of around 250,000 unique TCR beta nucleotide sequences was sequenced per donor, of which about 20% were non-productive. Every discovery cohort repertoire had been produced on one sequencing platform. Typing coverage varied by locus: roughly 620-640 donors for A, B, C, DRB1 and DQB1; approximately 500 for DQA1; approximately 610 for DPA1; about 450 for DPB1. About five DR-DQ haplotypes were treated as single units for association and clustering because of strong linkage in the cohort. Both class I and class II loci were covered by HLA typing, at four-digit resolution. The genetic ancestry cluster associated with self-reported Caucasian donors included 65% to 90% of the roughly 400 genotyped donors. A later genetic analysis used genome-wide SNP genotypes for about 65% of the 666 donors, treating that subset as a discovery cohort. A separate validation cohort of 100 to 150 different subjects was used in addition to the roughly 700-subject first cohort.

Study-wide conclusions, independent of this receptor: An association between a missense DCLRE1C variant and V-gene and J-gene trimming of TCR beta chains was found in a later genetic analysis and replicated in an independent cohort. Because HLA typing was missing for some donors at each locus, association tests included only the typed subset. A later analysis reported that several top co-occurrence clusters appeared linked to parvovirus B19, influenza, CMV and Epstein-Barr virus. When HLA alleles, especially DR and DQ, strongly co-occurred, attributing TCR associations to individual alleles was difficult. Because counts were too low, about 18 rarely observed V segments, including chromosome 9 orphons, were excluded from the earlier analysis of several hundred of the donors. In a later analysis, HLA-associated TCR beta chains showed more clonal expansion and lower generation probabilities than non-associated chains that were equally common. According to a later genetic analysis, donors in an Asian-associated ancestry cluster had fewer N-insertions in productive TCRs than the approximately 690-donor mean. According to a later analysis, TCR association rates differed among HLA loci, with DRB1 alleles showing the most associated TCRs and HLA-C alleles showing the fewest. Across donors, most TCR sequences were observed very rarely, whereas some public TCRs were present in many individuals. An earlier analysis of approximately 530 of the donors showed that most TCR beta V segments appeared in productive rearrangements either about 90% or about 30% of the time, which broadly matched IMGT annotations. A total of 164 TCR beta chains were listed by the study as associated with cytomegalovirus. A further reported finding was that TCR beta sequences accurately predicted the HLA-A and HLA-B alleles for most subjects in the first cohort. The only immune exposure information available for the cohort was CMV serostatus. In a later analysis, most CMV-associated TCR beta chains were found to appear HLA-restricted, with HLA associations seemingly driven largely by CMV exposure. Correlated functional status among segregating V segments might reflect linkage disequilibrium, but an unknown experimental factor could not be ruled out. Three of the identified cytomegalovirus-associated TCR beta chains were confirmed in vitro to be specific for cytomegalovirus antigens. A cluster of highly shared sequence variants was judged likely to be a technical artifact of the sequencing pipeline. Specific HLA alleles were associated with 15,000 to 20,000 TCR beta sequences at a false discovery rate of 0.05 in a later analysis. Sequencing depth was assumed to be roughly uniform across donors in the presence/absence analyses, though that assumption may not hold. In both the original and validation cohorts, the classifier was reported to diagnose cytomegalovirus status with high specificity and sensitivity. It was suggested by the authors that the approach could potentially be generalized to other disease states and immunological phenotypes. The cohort was sequenced for TCR beta chains only, and without alpha or paired-chain data the features that could be detected were limited. Some IMGT-functional V segments, including TRBV6-2 and TRBV6-3, could not be told apart with the 87-base-pair reads, so those segments were excluded.

The library was generated by the immunoSEQ multiplex PCR assay. The multiplex PCR relied on a mix of 60 forward primers for TCR Vbeta segments and 13 reverse primers for TCR Jbeta segments. The CDR3 region of rearranged TCR beta genes was amplified from genomic DNA by a multiplex PCR assay. The Illumina HiSeq System was used to sequence the amplified TCR beta libraries as 87-base-pair reads. The authors processed their data as follows. In a later analysis, roughly 80 million unique TCR beta chains were counted across the 690 or so repertoires, and roughly 10 million of these chains were shared by at least two donors. To remove PCR and sequencing errors, raw reads were error-corrected and collapsed into unique sequences using a nearest-neighbor algorithm that merged closely related sequences. V, D and J gene segments were assigned by aligning CDR3 sequences to IMGT reference sequences. For a sequence to be retained, at least a six-nucleotide match to both a V gene segment and a J gene segment was required. Rearrangements were called productive when the CDR3 lacked stop codons and stayed in frame with V and J; all others were non-productive. CDR3 was defined by IMGT convention, running from the second conserved V-encoded cysteine to the conserved J-encoded phenylalanine. Sequences without an unambiguous match to a single V gene segment were excluded from the earlier analysis of 500 to 700 of the donors. In an earlier analysis of roughly 600 of the donors, a V segment was called functional when productive rearrangements were above 56.7%, and segregating when the standard deviation between donors exceeded 5%. A statistical classification framework was built for diagnosing cytomegalovirus status from the catalog of TCR beta chain sequences. A later analysis assigned V and J genes by comparing TCR nucleotide sequences with IMGT/GENE-DB human TR gene sequences. Using the TCRdist pipeline, a later analysis assigned CDR3 sequences along with most-parsimonious VDJ recombination scenarios. In a later analysis, every TCR beta chain was defined by the combination of its CDR3 amino acid sequence and its V-gene family, and reads without a unique V-gene family were dropped. To address suspected cross-contamination and a sequencing artifact, a later analysis removed around 600 highly shared, low-generation-probability nucleotide sequences. For each public chain, a later analysis derived a clonal expansion index from normalized ranks of inferred template counts within each repertoire. In a later analysis, generation probabilities were computed using a VDJ recombination model fitted to out-of-frame rearrangements, and the results were checked against IGoR. A later analysis scored TCR-TCR, TCR-HLA and TCR-CMV co-occurrence with hypergeometric tests, applying a repertoire-size bias correction to TCR pairs. A later analysis estimated false discovery rates by permuting HLA or CMV assignments 20 times. In a later analysis, co-occurring TCRs were grouped using DBSCAN, with TCRdist sequence similarity added in when clustering inside HLA-allele-positive subsets. For co-occurrence clustering, repertoires with fewer than 30,000 or more than 120,000 public chains were excluded, along with five repertoires with anomalous nucleotide sharing. Drawn from immuneACCESS, this table holds only the in-frame rearrangements with V and J called that TCRdb kept. Clones are partly lost; checked studies trace under half to an unresolved V gene and leave the rest unexplained. That table gives V, J and clone size, and the DNA gave D and trimming. Counted in this sample were approximately 67,000 clones; approximately 67% of them appeared once. Approximately 2% of the sample is taken by the ten largest.

Trimming costs V 0 bases and J 8 bases, and their ends lie 7 bases apart. From the cysteine up to the phenylalanine, the CDR3 has a length of 12 residues. Only the CDR3 part of the read is kept: 36 bases, read in frame from the first base. The germline V gene sets CDR1 to MNHEY and CDR2 to SVGAGI. In total, fewer than 750 healthy bone marrow donors made up the cohort. At the time of sampling, every cohort member was nominally healthy, though immune exposures that went unrecorded were likely present. The donor was CMV seronegative and was included in the group of several hundred seronegative cohort members. A peripheral blood sample was provided by each donor, and peripheral blood mononuclear cells were used for TCR beta sequencing. The Qiagen DNeasy Blood Extraction Kit was used to extract genomic DNA from the blood cell samples. Concerning this clone: There is no known antigen for this receptor. It has no much larger one-base neighbor in the sample; base qualities were not kept.

This chain is built from TRBV6-5 and TRBJ1-2, with the identity of the D gene unclear. The receptor was isolated from a woman aged 30 to 39 in good health and CMV-seronegative. Sample: PBMCs. The CDR3 protein sequence reads: CASSYSWEGYTF. The DNA reads as follows: TGTGCCAGCAGTTACTCGTGGGAGGGCTACACCTTC.